The entry below describes one T cell receptor (beta chain). Tagging with unique molecular identifiers was applied to individual cDNA molecules. TCRdb reprocessed the 5' RACE reads via MiXCR and lists one record per CDR3 protein. The sample yields around 68,000 distinct CDR3 sequences, 10% to 15% seen once. The CDR3 is 14 amino acids. J lost 6 bases, V lost 7 bases, and 9 bases had no gene match. This specimen belongs to a study of early T cells in non-severe SARS-CoV-2 infection. This rearrangement joins TRBV12-3 or TRBV12-4 to TRBJ1-2; 9 bases are a match to TRBD1. The source is an adult who was a healthcare worker with PCR-confirmed SARS-CoV-2 infection or an uninfected control (not recorded which). The starting material was whole blood, obtained at baseline. CDR3 nucleotides: TGTGCCAGCACCAGACAGGGGGTTAGGGATGGCTACACCTTC. Translation gives CASTRQGVRDGYTF.